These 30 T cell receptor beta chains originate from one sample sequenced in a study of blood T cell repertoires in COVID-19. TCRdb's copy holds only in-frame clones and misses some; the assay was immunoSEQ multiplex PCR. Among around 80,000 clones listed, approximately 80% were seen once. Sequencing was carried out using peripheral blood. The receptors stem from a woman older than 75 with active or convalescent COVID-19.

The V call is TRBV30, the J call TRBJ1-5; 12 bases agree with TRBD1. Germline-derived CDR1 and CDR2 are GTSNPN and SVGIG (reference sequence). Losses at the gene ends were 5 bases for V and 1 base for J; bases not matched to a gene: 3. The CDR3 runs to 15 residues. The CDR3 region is CAWSGQGASNQPQHF. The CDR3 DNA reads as TGTGCCTGGTCGGGACAGGGGGCAAGCAATCAGCCCCAGCATTTT.

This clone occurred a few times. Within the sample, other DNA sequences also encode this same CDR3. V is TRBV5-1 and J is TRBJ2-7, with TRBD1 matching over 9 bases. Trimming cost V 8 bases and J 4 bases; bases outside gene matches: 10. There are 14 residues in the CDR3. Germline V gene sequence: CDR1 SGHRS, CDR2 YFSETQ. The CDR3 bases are TGCGCCAGTTCCTCGGGACAGGGAGGTTACGAGCAGTACTTC. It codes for CASSSGQGGYEQYF.

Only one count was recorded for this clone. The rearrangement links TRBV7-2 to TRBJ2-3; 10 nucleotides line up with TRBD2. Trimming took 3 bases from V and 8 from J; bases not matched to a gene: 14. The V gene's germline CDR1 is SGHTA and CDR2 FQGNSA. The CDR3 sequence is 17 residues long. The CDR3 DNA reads TGTGCCAGCAGCTTTAGGACTAGCGGTAAAAAAGGTGGTACGCAGTATTTT. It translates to CASSFRTSGKKGGTQYF.

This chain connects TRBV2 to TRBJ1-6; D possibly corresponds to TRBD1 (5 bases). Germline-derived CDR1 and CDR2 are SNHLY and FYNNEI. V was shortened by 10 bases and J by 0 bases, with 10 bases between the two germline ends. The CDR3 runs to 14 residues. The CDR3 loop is CAIARDSYNSPLHF. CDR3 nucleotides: TGTGCCATAGCCAGGGACTCCTATAATTCACCCCTCCACTTT.

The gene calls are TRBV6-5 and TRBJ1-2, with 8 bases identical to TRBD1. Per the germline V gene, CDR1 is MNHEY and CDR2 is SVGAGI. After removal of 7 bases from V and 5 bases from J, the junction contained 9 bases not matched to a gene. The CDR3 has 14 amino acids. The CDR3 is CASTLDRAGYGYTF. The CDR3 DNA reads TGTGCCAGCACCCTGGACAGGGCGGGATATGGCTACACCTTC.

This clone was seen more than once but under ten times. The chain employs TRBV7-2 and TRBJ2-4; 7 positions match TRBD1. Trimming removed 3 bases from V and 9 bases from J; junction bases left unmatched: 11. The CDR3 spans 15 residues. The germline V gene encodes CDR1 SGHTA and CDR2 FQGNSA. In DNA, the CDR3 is TGTGCCAGCAGCTTCCGACAGGGATCGAGAGGCATTCAGTACTTC. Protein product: CASSFRQGSRGIQYF. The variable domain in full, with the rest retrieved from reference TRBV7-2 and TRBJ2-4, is GAGVSQSPSNKVTEKGKDVELRCDPISGHTALYWYRQSLGQGLEFLIYFQGNSAPDKSGLPSDRFSAERTGGSVSTLTIQRTQQEDSAVYLCASSFRQGSRGIQYFGAGTRLSVL.

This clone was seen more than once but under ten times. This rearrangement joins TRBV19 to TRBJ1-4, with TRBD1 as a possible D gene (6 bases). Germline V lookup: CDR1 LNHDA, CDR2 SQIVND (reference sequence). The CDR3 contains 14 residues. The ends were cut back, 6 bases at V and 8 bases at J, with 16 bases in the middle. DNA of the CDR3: TGTGCCAGTAGGACTAACCGGGACAAAGAAAAACTGTTTTTT. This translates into CASRTNRDKEKLFF.

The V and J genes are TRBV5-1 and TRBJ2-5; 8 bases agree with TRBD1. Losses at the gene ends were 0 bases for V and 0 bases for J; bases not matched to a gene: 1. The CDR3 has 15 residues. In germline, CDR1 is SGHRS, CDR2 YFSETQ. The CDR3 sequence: CASSLDRGYQETQYF. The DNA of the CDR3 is TGCGCCAGCAGCTTGGACAGGGGGTACCAAGAGACCCAGTACTTC.

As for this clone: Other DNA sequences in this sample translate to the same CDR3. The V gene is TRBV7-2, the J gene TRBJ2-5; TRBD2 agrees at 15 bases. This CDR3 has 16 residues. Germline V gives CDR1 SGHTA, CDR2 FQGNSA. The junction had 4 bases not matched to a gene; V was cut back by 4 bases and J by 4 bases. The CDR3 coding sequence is TGTGCCAGCAGCTCAGGACTAGCGGGGGGGCGAGAGACCCAGTACTTC. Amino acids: CASSSGLAGGRETQYF.

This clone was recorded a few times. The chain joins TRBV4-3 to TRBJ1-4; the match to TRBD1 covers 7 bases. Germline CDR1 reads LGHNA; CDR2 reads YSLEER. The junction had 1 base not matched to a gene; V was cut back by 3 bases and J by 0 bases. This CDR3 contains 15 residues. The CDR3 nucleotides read TGCGCCAGCAGCCAGCAGGGGGCAACTAATGAAAAACTGTTTTTT. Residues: CASSQQGATNEKLFF.

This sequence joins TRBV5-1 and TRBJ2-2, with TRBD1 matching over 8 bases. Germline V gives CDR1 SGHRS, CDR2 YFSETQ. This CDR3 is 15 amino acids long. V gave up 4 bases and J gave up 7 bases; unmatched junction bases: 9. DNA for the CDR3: TGCGCCAGCAGCATAGGACAGGGCTTACACGGGGAGCTGTTTTTT. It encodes CASSIGQGLHGELFF.

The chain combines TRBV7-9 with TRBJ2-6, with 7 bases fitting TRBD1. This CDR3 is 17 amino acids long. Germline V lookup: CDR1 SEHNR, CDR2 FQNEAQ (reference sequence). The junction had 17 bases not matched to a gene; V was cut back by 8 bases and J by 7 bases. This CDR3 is CASARQGAAWGANVLTF. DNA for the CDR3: TGTGCCAGCGCAAGACAGGGCGCCGCCTGGGGAGCCAACGTCCTGACTTTC.

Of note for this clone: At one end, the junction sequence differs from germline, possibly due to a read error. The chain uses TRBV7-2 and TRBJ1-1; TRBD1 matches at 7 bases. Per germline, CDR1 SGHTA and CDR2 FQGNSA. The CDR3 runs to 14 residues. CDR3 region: CASRLGGYDTEAFF. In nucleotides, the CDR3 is TGTGCCAGCCGCTTAGGGGGCTATGACACTGAAGCTTTCTTT.

CDR3 amino acids: CASSIQGVGNQPQHF. CDR3 nucleotides: TGTGCCAGTAGTATCCAGGGGGTGGGCAATCAGCCCCAGCATTTT. This chain connects TRBV19 to TRBJ1-5; the match to TRBD1 covers 7 bases. CDR3 size: 15 residues. Germline-derived CDR1 and CDR2 are LNHDA and SQIVND (reference sequence). J gave up 2 bases and V 3 bases, and 4 bases lay outside the gene matches.

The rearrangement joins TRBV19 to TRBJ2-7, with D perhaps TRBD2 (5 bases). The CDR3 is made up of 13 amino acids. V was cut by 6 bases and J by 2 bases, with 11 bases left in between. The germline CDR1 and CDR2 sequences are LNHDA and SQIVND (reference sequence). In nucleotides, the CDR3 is TGTGCCAGTAGCCCTGGGAGCACCTACGAGCAGTACTTC. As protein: CASSPGSTYEQYF.

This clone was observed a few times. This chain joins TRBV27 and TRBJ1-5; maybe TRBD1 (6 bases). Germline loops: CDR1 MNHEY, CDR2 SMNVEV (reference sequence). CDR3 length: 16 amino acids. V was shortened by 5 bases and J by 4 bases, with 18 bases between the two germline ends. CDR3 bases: TGTGCCAGCAGTACCATAACAGGGACGTCTAATCAGCCCCAGCATTTT. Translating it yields CASSTITGTSNQPQHF.

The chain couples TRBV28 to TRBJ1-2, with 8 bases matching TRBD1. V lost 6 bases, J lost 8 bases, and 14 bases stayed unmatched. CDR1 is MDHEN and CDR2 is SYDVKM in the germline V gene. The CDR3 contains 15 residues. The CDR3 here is CASRGPQGAGRGYTF. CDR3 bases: TGTGCCAGCAGGGGCCCGCAGGGGGCGGGAAGGGGCTACACCTTC.

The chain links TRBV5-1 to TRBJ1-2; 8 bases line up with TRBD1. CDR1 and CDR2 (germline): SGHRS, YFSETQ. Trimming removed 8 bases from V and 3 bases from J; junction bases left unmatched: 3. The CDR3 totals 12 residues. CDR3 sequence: CASSTGDYGYTF. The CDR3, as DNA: TGCGCCAGTTCGACAGGGGACTATGGCTACACCTTC. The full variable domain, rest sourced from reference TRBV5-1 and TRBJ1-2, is KAGVTQTPRYLIKTRGQQVTLSCSPISGHRSVSWYQQTPGQGLQFLFEYFSETQRNKGNFPGRFSGRQFSNSRSEMNVSTLELGDSALYLCASSTGDYGYTFGSGTRLTVV.

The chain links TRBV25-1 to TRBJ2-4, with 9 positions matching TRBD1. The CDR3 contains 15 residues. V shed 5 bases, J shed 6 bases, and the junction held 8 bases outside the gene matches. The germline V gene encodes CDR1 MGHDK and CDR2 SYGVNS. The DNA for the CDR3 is TGTGCCAGCAGTAGCCGGGACAGGGTAGGAAACATTCAGTACTTC. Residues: CASSSRDRVGNIQYF.

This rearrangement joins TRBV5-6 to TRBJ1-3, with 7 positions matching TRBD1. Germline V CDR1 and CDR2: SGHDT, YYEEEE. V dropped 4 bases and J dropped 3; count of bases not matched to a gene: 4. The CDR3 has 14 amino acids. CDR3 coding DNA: TGTGCCAGCAGCACACAGGGGTTTGGAAACACCATATATTTT. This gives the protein CASSTQGFGNTIYF.

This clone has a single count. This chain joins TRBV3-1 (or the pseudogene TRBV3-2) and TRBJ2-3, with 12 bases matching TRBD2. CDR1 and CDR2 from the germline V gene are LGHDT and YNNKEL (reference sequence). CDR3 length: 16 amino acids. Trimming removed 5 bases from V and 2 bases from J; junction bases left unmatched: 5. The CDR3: CASSLRTSGTTDTQYF. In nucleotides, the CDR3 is TGTGCCAGCAGCTTACGGACTAGCGGGACCACAGATACGCAGTATTTT.

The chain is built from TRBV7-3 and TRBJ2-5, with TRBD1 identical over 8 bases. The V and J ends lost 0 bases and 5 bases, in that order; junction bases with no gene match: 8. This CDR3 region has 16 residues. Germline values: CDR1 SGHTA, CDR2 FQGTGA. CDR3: CASSLTPGQGGETQYF. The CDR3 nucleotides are TGTGCCAGCAGCTTAACCCCTGGACAGGGTGGGGAGACCCAGTACTTC.

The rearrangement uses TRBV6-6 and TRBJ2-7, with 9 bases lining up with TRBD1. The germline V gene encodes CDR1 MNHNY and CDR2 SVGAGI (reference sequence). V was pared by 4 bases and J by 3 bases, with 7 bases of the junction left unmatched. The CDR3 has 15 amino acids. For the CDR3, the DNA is TGTGCCAGCAGTTTTACCCGGGGACAGGGCTACGAGCAGTACTTC. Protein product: CASSFTRGQGYEQYF.

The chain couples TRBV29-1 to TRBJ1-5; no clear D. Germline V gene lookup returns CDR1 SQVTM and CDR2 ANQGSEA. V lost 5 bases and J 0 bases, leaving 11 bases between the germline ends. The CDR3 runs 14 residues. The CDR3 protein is CSVLEGLSNQPQHF. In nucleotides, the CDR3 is TGCAGCGTTCTAGAGGGTCTTAGCAATCAGCCCCAGCATTTT.

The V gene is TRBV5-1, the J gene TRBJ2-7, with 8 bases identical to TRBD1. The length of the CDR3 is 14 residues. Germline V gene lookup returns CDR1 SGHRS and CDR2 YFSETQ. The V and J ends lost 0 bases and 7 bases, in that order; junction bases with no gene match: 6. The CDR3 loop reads CASSLGGTGNEQYF. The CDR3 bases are TGCGCCAGCAGCTTGGGCGGGACAGGTAATGAGCAGTACTTC.

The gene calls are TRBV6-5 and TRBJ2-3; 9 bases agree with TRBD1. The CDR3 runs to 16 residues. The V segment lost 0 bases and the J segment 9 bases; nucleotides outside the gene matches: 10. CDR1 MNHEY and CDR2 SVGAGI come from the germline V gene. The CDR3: CASSYSRGTGGGTQYF. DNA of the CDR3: TGTGCCAGCAGTTACTCGAGGGGAACAGGGGGCGGAACGCAGTATTTT.

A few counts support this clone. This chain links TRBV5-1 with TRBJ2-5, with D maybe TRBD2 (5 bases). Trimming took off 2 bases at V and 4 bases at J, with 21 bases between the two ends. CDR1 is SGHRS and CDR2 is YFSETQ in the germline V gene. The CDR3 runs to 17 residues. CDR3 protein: CASSFSGVVSLGETQYF. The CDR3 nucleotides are TGCGCCAGCAGCTTTTCCGGGGTCGTCAGCCTAGGAGAGACCCAGTACTTC.

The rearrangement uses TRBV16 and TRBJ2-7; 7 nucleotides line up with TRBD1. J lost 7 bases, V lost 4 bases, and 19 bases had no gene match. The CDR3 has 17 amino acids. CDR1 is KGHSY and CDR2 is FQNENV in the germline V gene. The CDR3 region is CASSRGPGQPSSGEQYF. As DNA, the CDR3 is TGTGCCAGCAGCCGCGGGCCGGGACAGCCATCCTCGGGGGAGCAGTACTTC. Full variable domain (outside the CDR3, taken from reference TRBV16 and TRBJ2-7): GEEVAQTPKHLVRGEGQKAKLYCAPIKGHSYVFWYQQVLKNEFKFLISFQNENVFDETGMPKERFSAKCLPNSPCSLEIQATKLEDSAVYFCASSRGPGQPSSGEQYFGPGTRLTVT.

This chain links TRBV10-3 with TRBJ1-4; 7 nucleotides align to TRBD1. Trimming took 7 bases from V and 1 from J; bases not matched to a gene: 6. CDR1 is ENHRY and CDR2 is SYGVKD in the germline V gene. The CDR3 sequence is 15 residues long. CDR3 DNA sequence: TGTGCCATCAAGGACTCAGGGGGAACTAATGAAAAACTGTTTTTT. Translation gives CAIKDSGGTNEKLFF.

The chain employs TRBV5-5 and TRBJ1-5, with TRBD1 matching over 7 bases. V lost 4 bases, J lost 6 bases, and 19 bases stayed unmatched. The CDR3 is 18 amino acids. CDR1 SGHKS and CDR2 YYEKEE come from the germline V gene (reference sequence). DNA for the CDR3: TGTGCCAGCAGCGCCTATTATAGGGGACAGCATTCGGGTCAGCCCCAGCATTTT. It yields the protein CASSAYYRGQHSGQPQHF.